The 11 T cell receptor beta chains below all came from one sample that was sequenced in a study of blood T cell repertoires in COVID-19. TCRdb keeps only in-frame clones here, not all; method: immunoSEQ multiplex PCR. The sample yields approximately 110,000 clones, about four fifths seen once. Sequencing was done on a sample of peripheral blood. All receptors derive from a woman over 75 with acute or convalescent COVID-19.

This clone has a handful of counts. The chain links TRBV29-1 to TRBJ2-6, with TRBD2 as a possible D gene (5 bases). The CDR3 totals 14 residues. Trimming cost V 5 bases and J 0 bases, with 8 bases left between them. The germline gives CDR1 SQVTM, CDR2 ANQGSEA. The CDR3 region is CSVTRDSGANVLTF. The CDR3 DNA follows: TGCAGCGTTACTAGGGACTCTGGGGCCAACGTCCTGACTTTC.

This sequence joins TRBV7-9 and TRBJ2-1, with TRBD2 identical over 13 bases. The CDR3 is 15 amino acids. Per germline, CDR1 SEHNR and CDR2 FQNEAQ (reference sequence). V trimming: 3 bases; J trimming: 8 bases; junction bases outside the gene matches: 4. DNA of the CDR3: TGTGCCAGCAGCTTCGGGACTAGCGGGACCGATGAGCAGTTCTTC. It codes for CASSFGTSGTDEQFF.

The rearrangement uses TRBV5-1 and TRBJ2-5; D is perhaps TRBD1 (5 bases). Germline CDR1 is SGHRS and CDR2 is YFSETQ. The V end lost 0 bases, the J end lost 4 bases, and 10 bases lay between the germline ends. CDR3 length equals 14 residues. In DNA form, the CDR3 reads TGCGCCAGCAGCTTGGCCCTCCAGGGAGAGACCCAGTACTTC. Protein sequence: CASSLALQGETQYF.

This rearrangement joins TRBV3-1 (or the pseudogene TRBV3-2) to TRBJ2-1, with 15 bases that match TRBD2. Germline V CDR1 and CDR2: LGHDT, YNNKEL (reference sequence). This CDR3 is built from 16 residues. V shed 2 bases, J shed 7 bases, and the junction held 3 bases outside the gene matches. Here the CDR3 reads CASSQLGLAGGNEQFF. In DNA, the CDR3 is TGTGCCAGCAGCCAACTTGGACTAGCGGGAGGGAATGAGCAGTTCTTC.

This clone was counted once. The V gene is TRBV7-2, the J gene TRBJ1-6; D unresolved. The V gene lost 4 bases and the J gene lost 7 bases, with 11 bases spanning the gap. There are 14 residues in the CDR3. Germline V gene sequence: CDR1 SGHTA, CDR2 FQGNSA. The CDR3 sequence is CASSSEGLNSPLHF. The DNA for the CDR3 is TGTGCCAGCAGCTCCGAGGGCCTGAATTCACCCCTCCACTTT.

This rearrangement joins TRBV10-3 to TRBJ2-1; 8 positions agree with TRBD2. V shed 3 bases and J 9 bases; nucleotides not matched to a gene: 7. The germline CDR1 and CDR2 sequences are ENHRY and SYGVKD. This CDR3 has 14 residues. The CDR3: CAISDERGLGEQFF. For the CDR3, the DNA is TGTGCCATCAGTGATGAGCGGGGGCTAGGTGAGCAGTTCTTC.

CDR3 residues: CASLKFDRGGKGYTF. The DNA of the CDR3 is TGTGCCAGCTTGAAATTTGACAGGGGTGGAAAAGGCTACACCTTC. The V gene is TRBV28, the J gene TRBJ1-2, with 8 bases identical to TRBD1. J lost 8 bases, V lost 8 bases, and 16 bases had no gene match. This CDR3 comprises 15 residues. The germline CDR1 and CDR2 sequences are MDHEN and SYDVKM.

CDR3 DNA: TGCGCCAGCAGCTTCGACGTCCTAGGGGCCGGGGAGCTGTTTTTT. This translates into CASSFDVLGAGELFF. The rearrangement joins TRBV5-1 to TRBJ2-2; D might be TRBD1 (5 bases). The CDR3 has 15 residues. V was clipped by 2 bases and J by 6 bases, with 14 bases between them. Looked up from germline, CDR1 is SGHRS and CDR2 is YFSETQ.

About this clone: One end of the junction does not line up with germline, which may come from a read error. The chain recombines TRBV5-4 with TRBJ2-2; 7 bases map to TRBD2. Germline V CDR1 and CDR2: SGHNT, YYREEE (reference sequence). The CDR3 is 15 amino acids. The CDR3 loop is CASNLGGSIAGELFF. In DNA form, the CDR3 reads TGTGCCAGCAACTTGGGAGGGAGTATTGCCGGGGAGCTGTTTTTT.

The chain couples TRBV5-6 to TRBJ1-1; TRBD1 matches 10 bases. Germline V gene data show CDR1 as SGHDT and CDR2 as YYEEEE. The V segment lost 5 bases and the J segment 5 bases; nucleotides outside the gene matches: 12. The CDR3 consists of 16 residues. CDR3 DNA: TGTGCCAGCAGTCCGATCGGGACAGGGGATTTTACTGAAGCTTTCTTT. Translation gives CASSPIGTGDFTEAFF. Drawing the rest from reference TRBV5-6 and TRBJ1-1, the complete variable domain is DAGVTQSPTHLIKTRGQQVTLRCSPKSGHDTVSWYQQALGQGPQFIFQYYEEEERQRGNFPDRFSGHQFPNYSSELNVNALLLGDSALYLCASSPIGTGDFTEAFFGQGTRLTVV.

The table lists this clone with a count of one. CDR3 coding DNA: TGTGCCAGCAGCTTAGGGGAGTACAATGAGCAGTTCTTC. Translation gives CASSLGEYNEQFF. J is TRBJ2-1 and V is TRBV7-2; perhaps TRBD2 as D (5 bases). The V gene's germline CDR1 is SGHTA and CDR2 FQGNSA. V dropped 1 base and J dropped 4 bases, with 5 bases sitting between them. The CDR3 runs 13 residues.